This T cell receptor beta chain emerged from a study of T cells in tuberculosis. Per germline, CDR1 SGHDT and CDR2 YYEEEE. Trimming removed 4 bases at V and 1 base at J, with 15 bases between. The CDR3 runs 16 residues. Data came from immunoSEQ multiplex PCR; TCRdb stores just in-frame clones and leaves some out. Of about 45,000 clones listed, about 94% are singletons. This clone appeared a single time. The source material was PBMCs. The chain couples TRBV5-6 to TRBJ1-5; D possibly corresponds to TRBD1 (6 bases). The sequence was obtained from a donor aged 10-35 years with latent tuberculosis or without tuberculosis infection. Some clones in this sample may be carry-over from other donors' samples. CDR3 amino acids: CASSIAGGGSNQPQHF. For the CDR3, the DNA is TGTGCCAGCAGCATTGCGGGGGGCGGAAGCAATCAGCCCCAGCATTTT.